Below are 23 T cell receptor beta chains sequenced from a single sample in a study of control samples from healthy donors and cancer patients. Assay: immunoSEQ multiplex PCR; the TCRdb copy retains only in-frame clones and omits some. The repertoire has roughly 88,000 clones, just over 90% of them found once; the top ten carry about 8.8%. Source material: blood. The receptors stem from a man younger than 35 in good health.

The chain combines TRBV19 with TRBJ2-1; D possibly corresponds to TRBD2 (5 bases). Deletions cut 6 bases from V and 8 bases from J, with 20 bases between. The CDR3 sequence is 15 residues long. Germline CDR1 reads LNHDA; CDR2 reads SQIVND (reference sequence). The CDR3 region is CASSLGLADVDEQFF. The CDR3 DNA reads as TGTGCCAGTAGCCTCGGACTGGCGGACGTCGATGAGCAGTTCTTC.

In DNA, the CDR3 is TGTGCCAGCAGCGTAGAAGAGGGGTGGTATGGCTACACCTTC. It is translated as CASSVEEGWYGYTF. The V gene is TRBV9, the J gene TRBJ1-2; weak D call: TRBD1 (5 bases). CDR1 is SGDLS and CDR2 is YYNGEE in the germline V gene. V was shortened by 0 bases and J by 5 bases, with 11 bases between the two germline ends. The CDR3 covers 14 residues. Together with reference TRBV9 and TRBJ1-2, the CDR3 gives the full variable domain: DSGVTQTPKHLITATGQRVTLRCSPRSGDLSVYWYQQSLDQGLQFLIQYYNGEERAKGNILERFSAQQFPDLHSELNLSSLELGDSALYFCASSVEEGWYGYTFGSGTRLTVV.

This clone has just one count. This chain links TRBV20-1 with TRBJ2-7; the D gene is possibly TRBD2 (6 bases). The CDR3 spans 12 residues. Germline V gene lookup returns CDR1 DFQATT and CDR2 SNEGSKA (reference sequence). With 3 bases removed from V and 3 bases from J, the gap between germline ends came to 9 bases. DNA for the CDR3: TGCAGTGCTAGTCCGGAGGGCTACGAGCAGTACTTC. Its translation: CSASPEGYEQYF.

The chain recombines TRBV12-3 or TRBV12-4 with TRBJ2-7; D is unresolved. V was clipped by 3 bases and J by 4 bases, with 10 bases between them. CDR3 length equals 13 residues. CDR3 nucleotide sequence: TGTGCCAGCAGTTTTTCGCTCATTTACGAGCAGTACTTC. It translates to CASSFSLIYEQYF.

V gene TRBV27 combines with J gene TRBJ2-7; a possible D gene is TRBD1 (6 bases). Germline CDR1 MNHEY, CDR2 SMNVEV (reference sequence). This CDR3 region has 14 residues. Trimming shortened V by 3 bases and J by 5 bases, and 14 bases separated the two germline ends. The CDR3 sequence: CASSLVQGKNEQYF. Here the CDR3 DNA reads TGTGCCAGCAGTTTGGTGCAGGGGAAGAACGAGCAGTACTTC.

The rearrangement uses TRBV7-9 and TRBJ2-5, with a possible D match to TRBD1 (5 bases). Looked up from germline, CDR1 is SEHNR and CDR2 is FQNEAQ (reference sequence). This CDR3 is 17 amino acids long. The V and J ends lost 2 bases and 5 bases respectively, with 21 bases between them. In nucleotides, the CDR3 is TGTGCCAGCAGCTTATGGGGCAAACGGGTAGACGGGGAGACCCAGTACTTC. Protein sequence: CASSLWGKRVDGETQYF.

This rearrangement joins TRBV4-1 to TRBJ1-1; D call uncertain. Trimming left V 3 bases short and J 5 bases short, with 19 bases between. Looked up from germline, CDR1 is MGHRA and CDR2 is YSYEKL. There are 16 residues in the CDR3. CDR3 loop: CASSHTILGGRTEAFF. The CDR3 DNA follows: TGCGCCAGCAGCCATACCATCTTAGGAGGGCGGACTGAAGCTTTCTTT.

J is TRBJ2-7 and V is TRBV27, with D perhaps matching TRBD1 (6 bases). Germline V gene data show CDR1 as MNHEY and CDR2 as SMNVEV (reference sequence). V lost 4 bases and J 3 bases, leaving 10 bases between the germline ends. The CDR3 length is 13 residues. CDR3 nucleotide sequence: TGTGCCAGCAGTTCCACAGGGAACTACGAGCAGTACTTC. Its translation is CASSSTGNYEQYF.

This chain joins TRBV5-6 and TRBJ2-7; no definite D call. This CDR3 is 14 amino acids long. V was trimmed by 1 base and J by 2 bases, leaving 10 bases between them. The V gene's germline CDR1 is SGHDT and CDR2 YYEEEE. In DNA form, the CDR3 reads TGTGCCAGCAGCTTGAGTGGGGTTGCCTACGAGCAGTACTTC. It translates to CASSLSGVAYEQYF.

This clone has just one count. The chain couples TRBV30 to TRBJ1-5; TRBD1 might be the D (5 bases). The germline V and J ends were trimmed by 0 bases and 2 bases, with 5 bases remaining between them. The CDR3 loop spans 13 amino acids. The germline V gene has CDR1 GTSNPN and CDR2 SVGIG (reference sequence). The CDR3 reads CAWSVQGNQPQHF. The CDR3 coding sequence is TGTGCCTGGAGTGTACAGGGCAATCAGCCCCAGCATTTT.

V gene TRBV9 combines with J gene TRBJ1-3, with D tentatively TRBD1 (5 bases). CDR1 and CDR2 (germline): SGDLS, YYNGEE. This CDR3 has 17 residues. V gave up 2 bases and J gave up 3 bases, with 18 bases separating them. CDR3 in amino acids: CASSVGSTGPHGNTIYF. The CDR3 DNA reads TGTGCCAGCAGCGTGGGATCCACAGGACCTCATGGAAACACCATATATTTT.

This sequence joins TRBV5-1 and TRBJ2-7; D may be TRBD1 (6 bases). Trimming shortened V by 5 bases and J by 7 bases, and 19 bases separated the two germline ends. CDR1 is SGHRS, CDR2 YFSETQ, per germline. The length of the CDR3 is 14 residues. The CDR3 spells CASRRAGAMGEQYF. Here the CDR3 DNA reads TGCGCCAGCAGAAGGGCAGGGGCCATGGGGGAGCAGTACTTC.

The chain employs TRBV7-9 and TRBJ1-2; D is unclear. This CDR3 is 15 amino acids long. Germline CDR1 reads SEHNR; CDR2 reads FQNEAQ (reference sequence). Trimming took 0 bases from V and 0 from J, leaving 8 bases between them. This CDR3 is CASSLAGFANYGYTF. Here the CDR3 DNA reads TGTGCCAGCAGCTTAGCTGGTTTTGCTAACTATGGCTACACCTTC. The complete variable domain, with remaining parts taken from reference TRBV7-9 and TRBJ1-2, reads DTGVSQNPRHKITKRGQNVTFRCDPISEHNRLYWYRQTLGQGPEFLTYFQNEAQLEKSRLLSDRFSAERPKGSFSTLEIQRTEQGDSAMYLCASSLAGFANYGYTFGSGTRLTVV.

This chain uses TRBV6-5 with TRBJ1-3; D uncertain. The V gene lost 7 bases and the J gene lost 1 base, with 5 bases spanning the gap. Germline loops: CDR1 MNHEY, CDR2 SVGAGI. The length of the CDR3 is 12 residues. This CDR3 reads CASTKSGNTIYF. The CDR3 nucleotides read TGTGCCAGCACTAAGTCTGGAAACACCATATATTTT.

This chain connects TRBV30 to TRBJ1-5; 12 bases fit TRBD1. The CDR3 has 18 residues. Germline trimming cut 0 bases from V and 3 bases from J; bases unmatched to any gene: 9. CDR1 GTSNPN and CDR2 SVGIG come from the germline V gene (reference sequence). The CDR3 DNA is TGTGCCTGGAGTGTACGATTGGGACAGGGGGCTAACAATCAGCCCCAGCATTTT. It translates to CAWSVRLGQGANNQPQHF.

The CDR3 sequence is CASSPEGRDRGLGYGYTF. DNA of the CDR3: TGTGCCAGCTCACCAGAGGGGAGAGACAGGGGGCTTGGATACGGCTACACCTTC. This rearrangement joins TRBV18 to TRBJ1-2; 10 nucleotides align to TRBD1. This CDR3 is 18 amino acids long. Germline CDR1 and CDR2: KGHSH and LQKENI. V shed 2 bases and J 8 bases; nucleotides not matched to a gene: 17.

The J gene is TRBJ1-1, the V gene TRBV10-3; 7 positions match TRBD1. This CDR3 spans 15 amino acids. Looked up from germline, CDR1 is ENHRY and CDR2 is SYGVKD. With 4 bases clipped from V and 4 bases from J, the junction kept 9 bases outside the gene matches. CDR3 in amino acids: CAISGGGKGATEAFF. For the CDR3, the DNA is TGTGCCATCAGTGGCGGGGGGAAGGGGGCCACTGAAGCTTTCTTT.

The V and J genes are TRBV15 and TRBJ1-1; D might be TRBD1 (6 bases). The CDR3 has 14 residues. The germline CDR1 and CDR2 sequences are LNHNV and YYDKDF (reference sequence). V shed 6 bases and J shed 10 bases, with 21 bases lying between them. CDR3 coding DNA: TGTGCCACCAGTATGGACCATCAGGGGAGTAGAGCTTTCTTT. Translation: CATSMDHQGSRAFF. The whole variable domain, remainder taken from reference TRBV15 and TRBJ1-1, is DAMVIQNPRYQVTQFGKPVTLSCSQTLNHNVMYWYQQKSSQAPKLLFHYYDKDFNNEADTPDNFQSRRPNTSFCFLDIRSPGLGDTAMYLCATSMDHQGSRAFFGQGTRLTVV.

This clone was seen once. V is TRBV11-2 and J is TRBJ2-7, with 7 bases matching TRBD2. The CDR3 covers 16 residues. J gave up 3 bases and V 2 bases, and 10 bases lay outside the gene matches. Germline V lookup: CDR1 SGHAT, CDR2 FQNNGV. This CDR3 is CASSLMGGGAGYEQYF. CDR3 nucleotide sequence: TGTGCCAGCAGCTTAATGGGGGGAGGGGCCGGCTACGAGCAGTACTTC.

The chain joins TRBV25-1 to TRBJ1-1, with D unclear. In germline, CDR1 is MGHDK, CDR2 SYGVNS. V lost 5 bases, J lost 5 bases, and 6 bases lay in between. The CDR3 is made up of 11 amino acids. The DNA of the CDR3 is TGTGCCAGCAGTTATACTACTGAAGCTTTCTTT. Translated, it gives CASSYTTEAFF.

This chain joins TRBV5-1 and TRBJ1-5; D remains ambiguous. Germline CDR1 SGHRS, CDR2 YFSETQ. The V and J ends lost 0 bases and 5 bases respectively, with 9 bases between them. CDR3 size: 14 residues. This CDR3 is CASSLDGQDQPQHF. CDR3 coding DNA: TGCGCCAGCAGCTTGGACGGTCAGGATCAGCCCCAGCATTTT.

This clone has just a few counts. The genes are TRBV9 and TRBJ1-2; maybe TRBD1 (5 bases). V shed 3 bases and J shed 4 bases, with 16 bases lying between them. The CDR3 is made up of 15 amino acids. Germline loops: CDR1 SGDLS, CDR2 YYNGEE. This CDR3 reads CASSGSSRGSYGYTF. CDR3 sequence (DNA): TGTGCCAGCAGCGGGAGTTCGAGGGGATCCTATGGCTACACCTTC.

The rearrangement uses TRBV12-3 or TRBV12-4 and TRBJ1-1; tentatively, D is TRBD1 (6 bases). Trimming took 1 base from V and 7 from J, leaving 10 bases between them. The length of the CDR3 is 13 residues. CDR3 DNA sequence: TGTGCCAGCAGTTTAGTCCTACAGGGTGAAGCTTTCTTT. This encodes CASSLVLQGEAFF.